Presented here are 10 T cell receptor beta chains from one specimen sequenced in a study of cytomegalovirus exposure and HLA in healthy donors. The primer mix had 60 Vbeta and 13 Jbeta primers. Data came from immunoSEQ multiplex PCR; TCRdb stores just in-frame clones and leaves some out. Of approximately 110,000 clones listed, just over 15% are singletons. Sample: PBMCs. The receptor set was obtained from a woman aged 18-29 years in good health and CMV-seronegative.

This clone appeared a few times. This chain connects TRBV7-2 to TRBJ1-2; D remains unclear. Trimming removed 6 bases from V and 0 bases from J, with 11 bases in between. Germline V gene data show CDR1 as SGHTA and CDR2 as FQGNSA. The CDR3 runs to 14 residues. The CDR3 nucleotides are TGTGCCAGCAGTGGCGGGCCGGCTAACTATGGCTACACCTTC. Its translation: CASSGGPANYGYTF.

The chain uses TRBV2 and TRBJ2-1; TRBD2 agrees at 7 bases. V dropped 4 bases and J dropped 6; count of bases not matched to a gene: 3. The V gene's germline CDR1 is SNHLY and CDR2 FYNNEI. This CDR3 region has 13 residues. DNA for the CDR3: TGTGCCAGCAGTGGGGGGAGGGTCAATGAGCAGTTCTTC. It is translated as CASSGGRVNEQFF.

This clone was seen only a few times. The rearrangement uses TRBV6-4 and TRBJ2-3; TRBD1 agrees at 11 bases. The germline V gene encodes CDR1 MRHNA and CDR2 SNTAGT. CDR3 size: 16 residues. Unmatched junction bases numbered 6, after V lost 3 bases and J lost 4 bases. The CDR3 sequence: CASSERPGQGADTQYF. The DNA of the CDR3 is TGTGCCAGCAGTGAGAGACCGGGACAGGGGGCAGATACGCAGTATTTT.

This chain joins TRBV10-3 and TRBJ2-7, with D perhaps TRBD1 (6 bases). Germline loops: CDR1 ENHRY, CDR2 SYGVKD. There are 14 residues in the CDR3. The ends were cut back, 3 bases at V and 4 bases at J, with 13 bases in the middle. Here the CDR3 reads CAISDRGAFYEQYF. The DNA of the CDR3 is TGTGCCATCAGTGACAGGGGTGCCTTTTACGAGCAGTACTTC.

J is TRBJ2-7 and V is TRBV10-2, with TRBD2 matching over 9 bases. Losses at the gene ends were 6 bases for V and 0 bases for J; bases not matched to a gene: 6. CDR1 and CDR2 (germline): WSHSY, SAAADI. The CDR3 runs 15 residues. CDR3 residues: CASSSTSGPSYEQYF. DNA of the CDR3: TGCGCCAGCAGCTCGACTAGCGGCCCCTCCTACGAGCAGTACTTC.

This clone was seen a few times. V gene TRBV10-3 combines with J gene TRBJ2-5, with 9 bases that match TRBD2. The CDR3 is 15 amino acids. Trimming took 4 bases from V and 2 from J; bases not matched to a gene: 5. Germline V CDR1 and CDR2: ENHRY, SYGVKD. The CDR3 sequence is CAISATSGAQETQYF. The CDR3 DNA reads TGTGCCATCAGTGCGACTAGCGGAGCTCAAGAGACCCAGTACTTC.

This clone was detected only a few times. The chain carries TRBV4-1 and TRBJ2-2, with 11 bases aligning to TRBD2. The germline gives CDR1 MGHRA, CDR2 YSYEKL. CDR3 length: 15 amino acids. V lost 4 bases and J lost 6; bases outside the gene matches: 4. The CDR3 DNA is TGCGCCAGCAGCCGCTTAGCGGGGGGGCCCGGGGAGCTGTTTTTT. It encodes CASSRLAGGPGELFF.

This clone appeared a few times. The chain combines TRBV4-1 with TRBJ1-2; D remains unclear. Germline CDR1 reads MGHRA; CDR2 reads YSYEKL. V lost 5 bases to trimming and J lost 4 bases, with 17 bases between them. The CDR3 extends over 15 amino acids. CDR3 sequence: CASSGGPTLSYGYTF. The CDR3 nucleotides read TGCGCCAGCAGCGGTGGGCCGACCCTTTCCTATGGCTACACCTTC.

The chain uses TRBV6-5 and TRBJ1-5; D gene ambiguous. The V end lost 6 bases, the J end lost 3 bases, and 12 bases lay between the germline ends. The germline CDR1 and CDR2 sequences are MNHEY and SVGAGI. This CDR3 has 14 amino acids. CDR3 region: CASSSSWFNQPQHF. CDR3 DNA: TGTGCCAGCAGCTCTAGTTGGTTCAATCAGCCCCAGCATTTT.

In its sample, this clone was seen many times. V usage is TRBV10-3 and J usage is TRBJ1-6; D ambiguous. Trimming removed 3 bases at V and 1 base at J, with 7 bases between. The length of the CDR3 is 15 residues. CDR1 is ENHRY, CDR2 SYGVKD, per germline. The CDR3 here is CAISEEGSYNSPLHF. The DNA for the CDR3 is TGTGCCATCAGTGAAGAGGGTTCCTATAATTCACCCCTCCACTTT.